These 9 T cell receptor beta chains share one sample of origin, sequenced in a study of glioma-infiltrating T cells after dendritic cell vaccination. Generated by immunoSEQ multiplex PCR, the TCRdb table keeps only in-frame clones and is missing some. The sample holds about 67,000 clones, around 86% seen once. The sample was blood, taken before dendritic cell vaccination. The receptor set was obtained from a human donor with glioblastoma.

The V gene is TRBV30, the J gene TRBJ1-1; unclear D gene. The V end was cut by 5 bases, the J end by 1 base, with 11 bases between. The CDR3 consists of 13 residues. The germline V gene has CDR1 GTSNPN and CDR2 SVGIG (reference sequence). The CDR3 region has the DNA TGTGCCTGGCGACAACAACCGAACACTGAAGCTTTCTTT. This encodes CAWRQQPNTEAFF.

The chain couples TRBV6-6 to TRBJ2-7, with 9 bases fitting TRBD1. With 6 bases clipped from V and 6 bases from J, the junction kept 9 bases outside the gene matches. Germline-derived CDR1 and CDR2 are MNHNY and SVGAGI (reference sequence). The CDR3 has 14 residues. As DNA, the CDR3 is TGTGCCAGCAGCCCCCTCAGGACAGGGGTCGAGCAGTACTTC. Translated, it gives CASSPLRTGVEQYF.

This chain links TRBV2 with TRBJ1-6; D ambiguous. Germline CDR1 reads SNHLY; CDR2 reads FYNNEI. V dropped 3 bases and J dropped 8 bases, with 8 bases sitting between them. This CDR3 region has 13 residues. DNA of the CDR3: TGTGCCAGCAGTGACACGGAGTATTCACCCCTCCACTTT. Protein product: CASSDTEYSPLHF.

The chain employs TRBV18 and TRBJ2-1; 12 nucleotides agree with TRBD2. V was pared by 2 bases and J by 4 bases, with 0 bases of the junction left unmatched. The germline gives CDR1 KGHSH, CDR2 LQKENI. The CDR3 runs 15 residues. The CDR3 is CASSPGLAGYNEQFF. Written as DNA, the CDR3 is TGTGCCAGCTCACCAGGACTAGCGGGGTACAATGAGCAGTTCTTC.

V is TRBV11-1 and J is TRBJ2-3, with D unresolved. V was shortened by 3 bases and J by 6 bases, with 13 bases between the two germline ends. This CDR3 region has 14 residues. Per the germline V gene, CDR1 is SGHAT and CDR2 is FQDESV (reference sequence). In DNA, the CDR3 is TGTGCCAGCAGCTTCCGGGTCGAGGCGGATACGCAGTATTTT. Protein sequence: CASSFRVEADTQYF.

The chain is built from TRBV5-1 and TRBJ1-5, with a tentative D call TRBD1 (6 bases). Germline CDR1 and CDR2: SGHRS and YFSETQ. The germline V and J ends were trimmed by 5 bases and 5 bases, with 11 bases remaining between them. The CDR3 covers 13 residues. The chain's CDR3 is CASRTGGDQPQHF. The CDR3 coding sequence is TGCGCCAGCAGAACGGGGGGCGATCAGCCCCAGCATTTT. Looking up the rest from reference TRBV5-1 and TRBJ1-5 gives the full variable domain: KAGVTQTPRYLIKTRGQQVTLSCSPISGHRSVSWYQQTPGQGLQFLFEYFSETQRNKGNFPGRFSGRQFSNSRSEMNVSTLELGDSALYLCASRTGGDQPQHFGDGTRLSIL.

J is TRBJ2-2 and V is TRBV5-1, with D possibly TRBD1 on 5 matching bases. Germline V gene lookup returns CDR1 SGHRS and CDR2 YFSETQ. Trimming removed 1 base at V and 4 bases at J, with 14 bases between. There are 16 residues in the CDR3. CDR3 region: CASSLPRVGSTGELFF. CDR3 nucleotide sequence: TGCGCCAGCAGCTTGCCCAGGGTAGGCAGCACCGGGGAGCTGTTTTTT.

The J gene is TRBJ2-7, the V gene TRBV19; maybe TRBD1 (5 bases). Germline CDR1 is LNHDA and CDR2 is SQIVND (reference sequence). Trimming took off 1 base at V and 6 bases at J, with 13 bases between the two ends. The CDR3 spans 14 residues. The CDR3 region is CASSIGDRSTEQYF. Here the CDR3 DNA reads TGTGCCAGTAGTATAGGCGACAGATCCACCGAGCAGTACTTC.

V is TRBV7-8 and J is TRBJ1-1, with D possibly matching TRBD1 (5 bases). Germline V CDR1 and CDR2: SGHVS, FQNEAQ. The CDR3 runs 16 residues. V was shortened by 5 bases and J by 2 bases, with 18 bases between the two germline ends. The CDR3 coding sequence is TGTGCCAGCAGCCCCTTGGTAAGGGGCAAAAACACTGAAGCTTTCTTT. This translates into CASSPLVRGKNTEAFF.